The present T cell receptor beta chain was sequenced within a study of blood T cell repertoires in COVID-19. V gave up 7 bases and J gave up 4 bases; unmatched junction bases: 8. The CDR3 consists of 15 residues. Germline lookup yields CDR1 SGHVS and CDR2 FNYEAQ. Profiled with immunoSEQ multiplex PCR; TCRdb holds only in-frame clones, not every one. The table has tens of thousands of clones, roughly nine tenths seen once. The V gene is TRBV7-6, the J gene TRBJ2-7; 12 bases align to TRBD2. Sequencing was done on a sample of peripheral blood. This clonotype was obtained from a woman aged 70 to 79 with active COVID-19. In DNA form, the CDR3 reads TGTGCCAGCAACCCCCTAGCGGGAGGGCCTTACGAGCAGTACTTC. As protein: CASNPLAGGPYEQYF.